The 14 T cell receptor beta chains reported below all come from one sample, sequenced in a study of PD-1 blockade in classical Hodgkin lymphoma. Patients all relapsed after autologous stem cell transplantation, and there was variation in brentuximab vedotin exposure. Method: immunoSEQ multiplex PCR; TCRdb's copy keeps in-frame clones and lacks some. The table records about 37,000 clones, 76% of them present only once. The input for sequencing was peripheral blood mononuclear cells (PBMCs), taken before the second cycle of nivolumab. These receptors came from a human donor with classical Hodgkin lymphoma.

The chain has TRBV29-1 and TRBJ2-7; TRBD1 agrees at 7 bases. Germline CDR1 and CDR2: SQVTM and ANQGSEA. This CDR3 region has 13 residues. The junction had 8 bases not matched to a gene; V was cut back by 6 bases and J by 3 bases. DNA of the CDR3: TGCAGCGTCACCGGGACAGAGGGCTACGAGCAGTACTTC. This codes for CSVTGTEGYEQYF.

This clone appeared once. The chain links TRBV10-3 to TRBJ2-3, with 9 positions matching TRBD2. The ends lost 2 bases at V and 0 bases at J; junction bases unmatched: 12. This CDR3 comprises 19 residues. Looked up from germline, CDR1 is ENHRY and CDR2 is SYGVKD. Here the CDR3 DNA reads TGTGCCATCAGTGAGCGGGCTAGCGGGGTACCCTCTAGCACAGATACGCAGTATTTT. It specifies CAISERASGVPSSTDTQYF.

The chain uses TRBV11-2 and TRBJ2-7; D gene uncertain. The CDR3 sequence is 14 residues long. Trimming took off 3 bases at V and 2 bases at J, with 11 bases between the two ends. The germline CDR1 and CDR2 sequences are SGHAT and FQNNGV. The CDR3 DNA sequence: TGTGCCAGCAGCTTGTACGACGGAACCTACGAGCAGTACTTC. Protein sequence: CASSLYDGTYEQYF.

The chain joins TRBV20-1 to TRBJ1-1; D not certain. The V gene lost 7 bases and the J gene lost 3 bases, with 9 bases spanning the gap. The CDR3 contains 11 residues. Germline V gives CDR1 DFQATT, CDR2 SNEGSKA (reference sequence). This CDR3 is CSGGVDTEAFF. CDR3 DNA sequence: TGCAGTGGGGGTGTGGACACTGAAGCTTTCTTT.

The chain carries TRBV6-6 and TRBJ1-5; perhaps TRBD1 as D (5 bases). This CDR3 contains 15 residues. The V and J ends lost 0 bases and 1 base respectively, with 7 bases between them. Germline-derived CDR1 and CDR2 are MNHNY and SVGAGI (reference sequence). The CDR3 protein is CASSYSSGSNQPQHF. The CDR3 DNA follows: TGTGCCAGCAGTTACTCTTCAGGGAGCAATCAGCCCCAGCATTTT.

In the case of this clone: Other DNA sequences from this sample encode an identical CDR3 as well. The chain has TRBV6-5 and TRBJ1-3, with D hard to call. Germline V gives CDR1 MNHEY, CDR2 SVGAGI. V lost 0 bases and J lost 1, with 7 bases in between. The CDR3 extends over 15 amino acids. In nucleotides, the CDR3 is TGTGCCAGCAGTTACTCCCAGGAGTCTGGAAACACCATATATTTT. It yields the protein CASSYSQESGNTIYF.

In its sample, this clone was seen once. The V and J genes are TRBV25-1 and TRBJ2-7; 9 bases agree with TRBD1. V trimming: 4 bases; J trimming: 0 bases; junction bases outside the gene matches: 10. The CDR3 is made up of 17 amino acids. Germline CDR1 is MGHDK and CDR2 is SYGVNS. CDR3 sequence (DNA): TGTGCCAGCAGTGGTTATTCCCGGGACAGGGTCTCCTACGAGCAGTACTTC. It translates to CASSGYSRDRVSYEQYF.

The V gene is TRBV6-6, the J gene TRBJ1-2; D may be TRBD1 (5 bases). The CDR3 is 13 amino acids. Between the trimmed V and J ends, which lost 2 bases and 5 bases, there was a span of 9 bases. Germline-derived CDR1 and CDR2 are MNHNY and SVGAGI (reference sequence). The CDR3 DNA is TGTGCCAGCAGTTACGGGGCCCCTTATGGCTACACCTTC. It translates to CASSYGAPYGYTF.

This CDR3 reads CASSGRGNTDGYTF. The DNA for the CDR3 is TGTGCCAGCAGTGGGCGGGGAAACACGGATGGCTACACCTTC. The rearrangement joins TRBV2 to TRBJ1-2; D ambiguous. From germline, CDR1 is SNHLY and CDR2 FYNNEI. There are 14 residues in the CDR3. V shed 4 bases and J shed 6 bases, with 15 bases lying between them.

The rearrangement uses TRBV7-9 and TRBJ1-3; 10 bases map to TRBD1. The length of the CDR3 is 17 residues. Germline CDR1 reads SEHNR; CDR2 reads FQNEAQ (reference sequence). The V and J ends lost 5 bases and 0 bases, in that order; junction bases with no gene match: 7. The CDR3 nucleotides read TGTGCCAGCAGCCCGAAGAGGACAGGGGGCTCTGGAAACACCATATATTTT. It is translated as CASSPKRTGGSGNTIYF.

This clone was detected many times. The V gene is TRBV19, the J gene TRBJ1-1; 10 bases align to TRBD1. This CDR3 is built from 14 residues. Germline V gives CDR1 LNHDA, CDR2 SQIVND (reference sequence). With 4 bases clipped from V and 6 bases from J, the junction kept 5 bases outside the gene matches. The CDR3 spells CASSKGDRGAEAFF. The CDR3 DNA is TGTGCCAGTAGTAAAGGGGACAGGGGCGCTGAAGCTTTCTTT.

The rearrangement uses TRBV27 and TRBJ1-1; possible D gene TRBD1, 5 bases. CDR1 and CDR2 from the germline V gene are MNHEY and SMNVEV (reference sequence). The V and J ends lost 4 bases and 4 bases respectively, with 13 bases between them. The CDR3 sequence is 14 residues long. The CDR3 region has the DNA TGTGCCAGCAGTTATGGGGGGATTCTCACTGAAGCTTTCTTT. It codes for CASSYGGILTEAFF.

CDR3 bases: TGCGCCAGCAGTGAGTCCGGAGGGGGCGCCAGAAATGAGCAGTTCTTC. Protein product: CASSESGGGARNEQFF. The chain carries TRBV10-1 and TRBJ2-1, with a weak D call TRBD1 (7 bases). V was cut by 0 bases and J by 7 bases, with 16 bases left in between. The CDR3 is 16 residues long. CDR1 and CDR2 (germline): WNHNN, SYGVQD (reference sequence).

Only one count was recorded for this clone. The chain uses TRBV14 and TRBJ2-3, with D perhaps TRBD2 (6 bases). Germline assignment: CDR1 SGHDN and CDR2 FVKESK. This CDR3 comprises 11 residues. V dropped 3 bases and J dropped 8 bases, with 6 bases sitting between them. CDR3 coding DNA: TGTGCCAGCAGCCACGGGGGTACGCAGTATTTT. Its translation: CASSHGGTQYF.